Presented here are 9 T cell receptor beta chains from one specimen sequenced in a study of cytomegalovirus exposure and HLA in healthy donors. Amplification used 60 Vbeta primers and 13 Jbeta primers. The assay was immunoSEQ multiplex PCR, and TCRdb's table has in-frame clones only and misses some. There are some 140,000 clones in the sample; about 68% occur only once, and approximately 2.3% lies in the top ten. Sequencing was carried out using PBMCs. The receptors derive from a man younger than 40 in good health and CMV-seronegative.

The gene calls are TRBV5-1 and TRBJ1-6; 7 bases agree with TRBD1. The CDR3 length is 14 residues. Germline V gene lookup returns CDR1 SGHRS and CDR2 YFSETQ. Trimming removed 4 bases from V and 5 bases from J; junction bases left unmatched: 3. As DNA, the CDR3 is TGCGCCAGCAGCATACAGGGGAATAATTCACCCCTCCACTTT. This codes for CASSIQGNNSPLHF.

The V call is TRBV5-1, the J call TRBJ2-7; the D gene is possibly TRBD2 (6 bases). The germline V gene encodes CDR1 SGHRS and CDR2 YFSETQ. The CDR3 covers 14 residues. V was trimmed by 2 bases and J by 2 bases, leaving 11 bases between them. CDR3 DNA: TGCGCCAGCAGCTTTGGGGGACTTACCTACGAGCAGTACTTC. Protein product: CASSFGGLTYEQYF.

The table lists this clone with a few counts. V gene TRBV5-6 combines with J gene TRBJ1-1; D is possibly TRBD1 (6 bases). CDR1 and CDR2 (germline): SGHDT, YYEEEE. The ends were cut back, 2 bases at V and 4 bases at J, with 15 bases in the middle. The CDR3 has 15 amino acids. CDR3 loop: CASSFGGSTITEAFF. In DNA form, the CDR3 reads TGTGCCAGCAGCTTTGGGGGCAGTACGATCACTGAAGCTTTCTTT.

V is TRBV28 and J is TRBJ2-7; 7 nucleotides match TRBD1. Trimming at V came to 4 bases and at J to 5 bases, leaving 11 bases not matched to a gene. CDR1 and CDR2 from the germline V gene are MDHEN and SYDVKM. The CDR3 extends over 15 amino acids. The CDR3 DNA reads TGTGCCAGCAGTTCCGTCAGAAGACAGGGCCACGAGCAGTACTTC. Protein product: CASSSVRRQGHEQYF.

The J gene is TRBJ1-2, the V gene TRBV9; 7 bases align to TRBD1. Germline-derived CDR1 and CDR2 are SGDLS and YYNGEE. The trim removed 1 base at V and 6 bases at J, leaving 12 bases unmatched. The CDR3 loop spans 16 amino acids. The CDR3 loop is CASSVPRASTGHGYTF. In DNA, the CDR3 is TGTGCCAGCAGCGTACCGAGGGCCTCGACAGGGCATGGCTACACCTTC.

The chain uses TRBV12-2 and TRBJ1-5; the table calls TRBD1, which could not be checked here. TRBV12-2 is deemed a pseudogene. The CDR3 spans 15 residues. CDR3 DNA: TGTGCAAGTCGCTCCCTTGGGGCAGCACATCAGCCCCAGCATTTT. It is translated as CASRSLGAAHQPQHF.

This sequence joins TRBV5-6 and TRBJ2-1; a possible D gene is TRBD1 (6 bases). V lost 2 bases, J lost 9 bases, and 18 bases lay in between. Per the germline V gene, CDR1 is SGHDT and CDR2 is YYEEEE. The CDR3 is 15 residues long. In DNA form, the CDR3 reads TGTGCCAGCAGCTTTGTTGGGGGCGGCTATAGTGAGCAGTTCTTC. It codes for CASSFVGGGYSEQFF. Drawing the rest from reference TRBV5-6 and TRBJ2-1, the complete variable domain is DAGVTQSPTHLIKTRGQQVTLRCSPKSGHDTVSWYQQALGQGPQFIFQYYEEEERQRGNFPDRFSGHQFPNYSSELNVNALLLGDSALYLCASSFVGGGYSEQFFGPGTRLTVL.

There are a few counts of this clone. As DNA, the CDR3 is TGTGCCAGCAGCCGGGACAGGGCCTCCTACGAGCAGTACTTC. Translation gives CASSRDRASYEQYF. The V call is TRBV6-5, the J call TRBJ2-5; 9 positions agree with TRBD1. The J call could be wrong; TRBJ2-7 is a better fit for the DNA end. CDR1 and CDR2 from the germline V gene are MNHEY and SVGAGI. The CDR3 covers 14 residues.

As concerns this clone: One end of the junction is discordant with germline, which a read error may explain. V usage is TRBV7-9 and J usage is TRBJ1-1, with D possibly TRBD1 on 5 matching bases. The CDR3 is made up of 12 amino acids. Looked up from germline, CDR1 is SEHNR and CDR2 is FQNEAQ (reference sequence). The CDR3 region is CSSSLRQNEAFF. DNA for the CDR3: TGTTCCAGCAGCCTACGACAGAATGAAGCTTTCTTT.